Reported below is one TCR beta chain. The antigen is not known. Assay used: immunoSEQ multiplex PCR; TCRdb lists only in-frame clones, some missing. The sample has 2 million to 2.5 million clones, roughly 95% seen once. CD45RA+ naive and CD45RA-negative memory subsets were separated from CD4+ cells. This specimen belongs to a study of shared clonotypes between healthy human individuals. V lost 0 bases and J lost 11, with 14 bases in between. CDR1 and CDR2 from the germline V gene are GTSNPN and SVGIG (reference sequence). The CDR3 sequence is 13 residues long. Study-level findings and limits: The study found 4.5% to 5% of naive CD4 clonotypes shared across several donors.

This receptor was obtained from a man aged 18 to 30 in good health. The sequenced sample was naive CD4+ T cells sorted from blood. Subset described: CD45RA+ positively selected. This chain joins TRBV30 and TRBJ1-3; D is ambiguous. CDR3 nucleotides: TGTGCCTGGAGTGTAATCGGGAAGAGGGCCATATATTTT. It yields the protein CAWSVIGKRAIYF.